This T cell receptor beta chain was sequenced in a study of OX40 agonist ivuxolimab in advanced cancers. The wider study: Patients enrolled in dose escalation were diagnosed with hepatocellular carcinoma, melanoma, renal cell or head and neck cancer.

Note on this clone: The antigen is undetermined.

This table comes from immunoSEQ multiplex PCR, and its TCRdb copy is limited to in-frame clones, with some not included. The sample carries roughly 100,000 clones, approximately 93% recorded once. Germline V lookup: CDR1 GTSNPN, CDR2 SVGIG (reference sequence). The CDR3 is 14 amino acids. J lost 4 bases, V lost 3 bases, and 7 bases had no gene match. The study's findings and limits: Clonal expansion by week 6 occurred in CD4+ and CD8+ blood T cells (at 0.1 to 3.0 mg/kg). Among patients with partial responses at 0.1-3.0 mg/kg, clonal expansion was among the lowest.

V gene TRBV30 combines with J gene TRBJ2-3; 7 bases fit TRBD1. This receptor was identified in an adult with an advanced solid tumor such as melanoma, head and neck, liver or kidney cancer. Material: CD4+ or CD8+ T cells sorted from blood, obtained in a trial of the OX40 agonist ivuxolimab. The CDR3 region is CAWRKIGGADTQYF. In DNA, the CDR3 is TGTGCCTGGAGGAAGATAGGGGGCGCAGATACGCAGTATTTT.